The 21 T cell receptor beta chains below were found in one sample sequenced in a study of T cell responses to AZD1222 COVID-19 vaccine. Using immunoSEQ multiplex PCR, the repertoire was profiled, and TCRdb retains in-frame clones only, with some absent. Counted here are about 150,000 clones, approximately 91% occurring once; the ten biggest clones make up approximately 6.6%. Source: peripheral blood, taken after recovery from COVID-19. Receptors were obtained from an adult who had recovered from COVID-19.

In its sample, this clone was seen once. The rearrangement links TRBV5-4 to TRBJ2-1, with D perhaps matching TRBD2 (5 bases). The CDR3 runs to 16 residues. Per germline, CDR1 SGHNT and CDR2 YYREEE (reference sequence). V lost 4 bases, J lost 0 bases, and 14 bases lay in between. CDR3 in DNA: TGTGCCAGCAGCGGAGGTGGGAGCCACTCCTACAATGAGCAGTTCTTC. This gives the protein CASSGGGSHSYNEQFF.

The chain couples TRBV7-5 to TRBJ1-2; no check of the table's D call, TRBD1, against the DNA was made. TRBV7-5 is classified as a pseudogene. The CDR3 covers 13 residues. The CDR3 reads CARSCDRGYGYTF. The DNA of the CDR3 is TGTGCCAGAAGCTGTGACAGGGGCTATGGCTACACCTTC.

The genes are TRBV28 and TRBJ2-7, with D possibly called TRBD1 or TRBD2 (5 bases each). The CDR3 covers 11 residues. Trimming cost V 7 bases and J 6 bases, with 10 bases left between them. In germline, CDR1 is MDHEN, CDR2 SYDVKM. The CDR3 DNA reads TGTGCCAGCACTGCTGGGGGCGAGCAGTACTTC. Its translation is CASTAGGEQYF.

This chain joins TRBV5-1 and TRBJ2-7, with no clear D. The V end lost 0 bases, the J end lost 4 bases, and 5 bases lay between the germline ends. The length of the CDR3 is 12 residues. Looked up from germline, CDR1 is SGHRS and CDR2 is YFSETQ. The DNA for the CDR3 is TGCGCCAGCAGCTTGGAGGGATACGAGCAGTACTTC. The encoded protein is CASSLEGYEQYF.

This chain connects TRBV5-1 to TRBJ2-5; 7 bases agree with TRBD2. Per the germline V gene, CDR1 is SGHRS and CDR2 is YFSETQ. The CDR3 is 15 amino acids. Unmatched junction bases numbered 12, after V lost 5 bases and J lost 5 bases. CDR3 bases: TGCGCCAGCAGGCCCAACACGGGGGGTAAGGAGACCCAGTACTTC. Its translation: CASRPNTGGKETQYF.

CDR3 amino acids: CASSISGIAGVSTDTQYF. For the CDR3, the DNA is TGTGCCAGTAGTATTTCAGGAATAGCGGGGGTGAGCACAGATACGCAGTATTTT. This chain uses TRBV19 with TRBJ2-3; 9 bases line up with TRBD2. Germline values: CDR1 LNHDA, CDR2 SQIVND (reference sequence). Unmatched junction bases numbered 10, after V lost 3 bases and J lost 0 bases. CDR3 length equals 18 residues.

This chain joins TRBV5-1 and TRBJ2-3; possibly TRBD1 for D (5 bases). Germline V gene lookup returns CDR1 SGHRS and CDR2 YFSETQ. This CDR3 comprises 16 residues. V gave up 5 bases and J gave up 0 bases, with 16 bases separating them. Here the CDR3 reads CASSSDPDSSTDTQYF. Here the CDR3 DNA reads TGCGCCAGCAGTTCCGACCCCGACAGTAGCACAGATACGCAGTATTTT.

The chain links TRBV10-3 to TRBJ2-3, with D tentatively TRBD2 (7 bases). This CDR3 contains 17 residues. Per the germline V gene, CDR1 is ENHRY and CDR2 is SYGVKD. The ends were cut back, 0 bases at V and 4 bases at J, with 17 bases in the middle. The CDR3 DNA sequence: TGTGCCATCAGTGAGTCGAGAGGGGGGGTTTCCGCAGATACGCAGTATTTT. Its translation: CAISESRGGVSADTQYF.

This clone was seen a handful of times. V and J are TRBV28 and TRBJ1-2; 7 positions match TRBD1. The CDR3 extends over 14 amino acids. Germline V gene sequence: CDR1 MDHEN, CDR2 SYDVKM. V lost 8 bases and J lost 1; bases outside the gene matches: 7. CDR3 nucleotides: TGTGCCAGCGATCGCTGGGACAGTAACTATGGCTACACCTTC. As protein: CASDRWDSNYGYTF.

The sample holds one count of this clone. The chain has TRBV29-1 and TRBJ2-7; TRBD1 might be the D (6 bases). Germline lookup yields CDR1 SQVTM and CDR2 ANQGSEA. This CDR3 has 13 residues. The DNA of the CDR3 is TGCAGTTATGACAGGCGGAGCTCCTACGAGCAGTACTTC. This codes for CSYDRRSSYEQYF.

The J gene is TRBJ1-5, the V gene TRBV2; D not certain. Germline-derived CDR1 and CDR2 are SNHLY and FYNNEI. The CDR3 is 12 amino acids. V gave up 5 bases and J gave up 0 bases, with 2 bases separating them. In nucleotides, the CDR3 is TGTGCCAGCAGTAATAGCAATCAGCCCCAGCATTTT. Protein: CASSNSNQPQHF.

CDR3 coding DNA: TGTGCCAGCACCCCTGGTCACTCTGGAAACACCATATATTTT. Translated: CASTPGHSGNTIYF. The V gene is TRBV3-1 (or the pseudogene TRBV3-2), the J gene TRBJ1-3; D is unresolved. The germline V and J ends were trimmed by 7 bases and 0 bases, with 10 bases remaining between them. This CDR3 contains 14 residues. CDR1 is LGHDT, CDR2 YNNKEL, per germline (reference sequence).

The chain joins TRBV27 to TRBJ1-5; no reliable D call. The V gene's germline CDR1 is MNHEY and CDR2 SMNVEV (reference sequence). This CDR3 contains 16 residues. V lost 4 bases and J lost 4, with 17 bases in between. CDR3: CASSSLRWGANQPQHF. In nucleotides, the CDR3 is TGTGCCAGCAGTTCCCTTAGATGGGGTGCTAATCAGCCCCAGCATTTT.

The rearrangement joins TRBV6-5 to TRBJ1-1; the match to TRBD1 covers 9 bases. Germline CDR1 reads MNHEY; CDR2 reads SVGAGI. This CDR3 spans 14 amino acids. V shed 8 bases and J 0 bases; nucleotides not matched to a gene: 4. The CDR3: CASYRDRVNTEAFF. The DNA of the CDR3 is TGTGCCAGCTATAGGGACAGGGTGAACACTGAAGCTTTCTTT.

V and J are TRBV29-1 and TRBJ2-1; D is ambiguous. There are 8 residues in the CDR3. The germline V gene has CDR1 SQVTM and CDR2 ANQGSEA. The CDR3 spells CGSNEQFF. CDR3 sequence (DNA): TGCGGATCCAATGAGCAGTTCTTC.

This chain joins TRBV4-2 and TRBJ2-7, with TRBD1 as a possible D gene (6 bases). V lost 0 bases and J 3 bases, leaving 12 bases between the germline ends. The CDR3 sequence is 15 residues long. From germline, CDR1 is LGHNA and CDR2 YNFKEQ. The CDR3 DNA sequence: TGTGCCAGCAGCCAAGATCGTACAGGGTTCTACGAGCAGTACTTC. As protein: CASSQDRTGFYEQYF.

DNA for the CDR3: TGTGCCAGCAGTTTGAATTTTCGCAATGAGCAGTTCTTC. It yields the protein CASSLNFRNEQFF. The gene calls are TRBV27 and TRBJ2-1; D gene uncertain. The germline CDR1 and CDR2 sequences are MNHEY and SMNVEV (reference sequence). The V and J ends lost 3 bases and 6 bases respectively, with 9 bases between them. The CDR3 contains 13 residues.

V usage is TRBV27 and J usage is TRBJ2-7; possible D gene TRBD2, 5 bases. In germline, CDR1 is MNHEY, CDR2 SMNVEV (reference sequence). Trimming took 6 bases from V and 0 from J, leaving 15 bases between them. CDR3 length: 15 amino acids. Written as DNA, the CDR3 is TGTGCCAGCAGCCGGGGAGTAATAAACTCCTACGAGCAGTACTTC. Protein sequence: CASSRGVINSYEQYF.

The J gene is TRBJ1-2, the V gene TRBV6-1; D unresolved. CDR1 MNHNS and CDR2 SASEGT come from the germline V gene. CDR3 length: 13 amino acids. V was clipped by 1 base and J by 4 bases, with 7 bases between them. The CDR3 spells CASSEDGVYGYTF. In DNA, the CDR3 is TGTGCCAGCAGTGAAGATGGGGTCTATGGCTACACCTTC.

CDR3 protein: CASSLDGGLSYGYTF. Written as DNA, the CDR3 is TGTGCCAGCAGCTTAGACGGGGGGCTCAGCTATGGCTACACCTTC. The rearrangement uses TRBV7-8 and TRBJ1-2; weak D call: TRBD1 (6 bases). Germline V gene sequence: CDR1 SGHVS, CDR2 FQNEAQ. The CDR3 runs to 15 residues. Trimming pared 1 base from V and 4 bases from J, leaving 13 bases between.

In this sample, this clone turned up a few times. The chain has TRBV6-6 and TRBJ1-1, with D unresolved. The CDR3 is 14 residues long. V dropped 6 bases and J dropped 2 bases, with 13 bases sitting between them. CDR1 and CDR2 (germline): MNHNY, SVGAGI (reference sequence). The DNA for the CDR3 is TGTGCCAGCAGCCCCCCCGACTATAACACTGAAGCTTTCTTT. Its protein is CASSPPDYNTEAFF.